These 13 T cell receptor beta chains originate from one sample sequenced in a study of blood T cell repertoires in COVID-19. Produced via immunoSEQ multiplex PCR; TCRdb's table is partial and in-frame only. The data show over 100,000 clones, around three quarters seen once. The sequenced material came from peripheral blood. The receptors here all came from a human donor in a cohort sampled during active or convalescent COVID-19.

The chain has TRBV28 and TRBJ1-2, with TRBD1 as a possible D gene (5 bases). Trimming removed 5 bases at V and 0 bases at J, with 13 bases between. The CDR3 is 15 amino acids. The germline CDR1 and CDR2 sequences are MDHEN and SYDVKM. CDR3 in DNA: TGTGCCAGCAGTCTTCAGGGATTAGCTAACTATGGCTACACCTTC. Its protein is CASSLQGLANYGYTF.

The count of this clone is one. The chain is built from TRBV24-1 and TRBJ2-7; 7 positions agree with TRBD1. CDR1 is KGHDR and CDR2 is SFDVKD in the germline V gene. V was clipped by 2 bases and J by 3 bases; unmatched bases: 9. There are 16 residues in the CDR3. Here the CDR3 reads CATSDSPSTGRYEQYF. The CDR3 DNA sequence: TGTGCCACCAGTGATTCTCCATCGACAGGGCGCTACGAGCAGTACTTC.

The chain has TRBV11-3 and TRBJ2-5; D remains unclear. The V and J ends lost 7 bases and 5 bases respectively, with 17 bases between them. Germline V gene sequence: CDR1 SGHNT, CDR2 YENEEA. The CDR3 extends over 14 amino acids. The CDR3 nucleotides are TGTGCCAGCACCCTAGGTTTTAGTGGGGAGACCCAGTACTTC. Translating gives CASTLGFSGETQYF.

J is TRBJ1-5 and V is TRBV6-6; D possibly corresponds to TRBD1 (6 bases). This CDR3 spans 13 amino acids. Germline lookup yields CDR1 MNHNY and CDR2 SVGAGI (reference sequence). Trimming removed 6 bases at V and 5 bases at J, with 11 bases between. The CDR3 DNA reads TGTGCCAGCAGAGACAGGTGGGATCAGCCCCAGCATTTT. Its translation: CASRDRWDQPQHF.

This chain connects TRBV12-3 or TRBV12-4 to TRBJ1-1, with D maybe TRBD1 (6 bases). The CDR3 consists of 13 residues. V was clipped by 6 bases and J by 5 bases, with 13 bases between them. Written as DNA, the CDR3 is TGTGCCAGCAGCTCAGGGGTGGTGACTGAAGCTTTCTTT. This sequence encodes CASSSGVVTEAFF.

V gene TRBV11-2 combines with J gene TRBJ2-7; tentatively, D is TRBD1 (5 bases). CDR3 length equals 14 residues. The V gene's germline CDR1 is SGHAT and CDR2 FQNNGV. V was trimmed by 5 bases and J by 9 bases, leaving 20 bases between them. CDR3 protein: CASSPSPDTRGQYF. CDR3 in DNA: TGTGCCAGCAGCCCCTCGCCGGACACTCGAGGGCAGTACTTC.

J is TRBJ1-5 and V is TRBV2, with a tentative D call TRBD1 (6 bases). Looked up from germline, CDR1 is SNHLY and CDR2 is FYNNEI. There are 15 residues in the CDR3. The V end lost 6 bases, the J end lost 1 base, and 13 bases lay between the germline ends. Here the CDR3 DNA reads TGTGCCAGCAGACAGGCGAGGGGGAGCAATCAGCCCCAGCATTTT. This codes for CASRQARGSNQPQHF.

The DNA of the CDR3 is TGTGCCAGCAGTTACACCCCTACGCCGGGACAGAACGAGCAGTACTTC. Protein sequence: CASSYTPTPGQNEQYF. The gene calls are TRBV6-6 and TRBJ2-7, with 7 positions matching TRBD1. After removal of 2 bases from V and 5 bases from J, the junction contained 12 bases not matched to a gene. The V gene's germline CDR1 is MNHNY and CDR2 SVGAGI (reference sequence). This CDR3 has 16 residues.

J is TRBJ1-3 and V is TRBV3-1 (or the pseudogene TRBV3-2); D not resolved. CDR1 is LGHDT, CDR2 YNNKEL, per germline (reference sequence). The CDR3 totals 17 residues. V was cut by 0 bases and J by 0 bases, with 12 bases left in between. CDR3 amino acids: CASSQDMRSDSGNTIYF. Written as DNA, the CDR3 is TGTGCCAGCAGCCAAGATATGAGGTCAGACTCTGGAAACACCATATATTTT.

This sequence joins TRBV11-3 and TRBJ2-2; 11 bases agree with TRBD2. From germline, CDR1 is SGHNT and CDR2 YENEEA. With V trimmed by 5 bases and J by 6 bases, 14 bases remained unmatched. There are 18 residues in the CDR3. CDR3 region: CASSITTVLAGVPGELFF. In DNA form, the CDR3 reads TGTGCCAGCAGCATCACGACGGTACTAGCGGGAGTCCCCGGGGAGCTGTTTTTT.

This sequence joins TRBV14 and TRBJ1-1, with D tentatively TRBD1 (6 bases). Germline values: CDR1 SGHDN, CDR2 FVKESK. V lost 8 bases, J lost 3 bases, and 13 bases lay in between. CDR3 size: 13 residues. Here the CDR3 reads CASLRGWDTEAFF. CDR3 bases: TGTGCCAGCCTCAGGGGCTGGGACACTGAAGCTTTCTTT.

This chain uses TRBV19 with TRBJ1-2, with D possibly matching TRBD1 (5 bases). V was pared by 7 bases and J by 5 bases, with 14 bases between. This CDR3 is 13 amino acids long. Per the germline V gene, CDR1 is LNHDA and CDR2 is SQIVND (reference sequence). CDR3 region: CASTDGTQYGYTF. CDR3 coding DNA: TGTGCCAGTACTGACGGGACTCAATATGGCTACACCTTC.

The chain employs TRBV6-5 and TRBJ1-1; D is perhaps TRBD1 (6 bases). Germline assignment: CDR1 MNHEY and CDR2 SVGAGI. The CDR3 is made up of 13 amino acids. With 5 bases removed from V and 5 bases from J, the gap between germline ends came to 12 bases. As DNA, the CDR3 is TGTGCCAGCAGTCCTCGAGGGGGAACTGAAGCTTTCTTT. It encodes CASSPRGGTEAFF.